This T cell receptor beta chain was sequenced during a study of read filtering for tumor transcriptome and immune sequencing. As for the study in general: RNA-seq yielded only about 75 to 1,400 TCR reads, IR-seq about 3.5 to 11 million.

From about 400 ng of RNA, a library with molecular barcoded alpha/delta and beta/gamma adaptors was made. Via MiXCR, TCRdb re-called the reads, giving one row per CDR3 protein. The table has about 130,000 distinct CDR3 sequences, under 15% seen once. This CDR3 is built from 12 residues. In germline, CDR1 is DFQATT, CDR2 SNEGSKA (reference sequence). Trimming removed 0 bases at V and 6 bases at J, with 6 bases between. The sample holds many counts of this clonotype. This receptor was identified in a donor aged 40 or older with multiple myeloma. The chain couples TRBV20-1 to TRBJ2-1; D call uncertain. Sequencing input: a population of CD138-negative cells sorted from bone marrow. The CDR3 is CSARDIGNEQFF. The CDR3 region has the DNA TGCAGTGCTAGAGATATAGGCAATGAGCAGTTCTTC.